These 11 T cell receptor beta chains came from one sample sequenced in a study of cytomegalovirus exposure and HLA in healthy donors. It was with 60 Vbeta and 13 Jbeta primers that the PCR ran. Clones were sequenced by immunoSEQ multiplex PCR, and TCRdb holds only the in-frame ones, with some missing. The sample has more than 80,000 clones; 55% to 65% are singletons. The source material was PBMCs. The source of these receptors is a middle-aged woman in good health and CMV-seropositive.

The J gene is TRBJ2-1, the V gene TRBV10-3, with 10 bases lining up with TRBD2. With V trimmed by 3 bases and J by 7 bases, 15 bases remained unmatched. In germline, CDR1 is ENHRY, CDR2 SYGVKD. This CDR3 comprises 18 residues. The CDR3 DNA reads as TGTGCCATCAGTGAACCCCGTTTAGGAAGCGGGAGGGGGAATGAGCAGTTCTTC. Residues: CAISEPRLGSGRGNEQFF.

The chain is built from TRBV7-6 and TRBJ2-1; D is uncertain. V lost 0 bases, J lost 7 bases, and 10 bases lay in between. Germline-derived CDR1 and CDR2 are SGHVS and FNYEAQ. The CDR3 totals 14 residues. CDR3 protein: CASSLAKNGNEQFF. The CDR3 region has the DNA TGTGCCAGCAGCTTAGCAAAAAACGGGAATGAGCAGTTCTTC.

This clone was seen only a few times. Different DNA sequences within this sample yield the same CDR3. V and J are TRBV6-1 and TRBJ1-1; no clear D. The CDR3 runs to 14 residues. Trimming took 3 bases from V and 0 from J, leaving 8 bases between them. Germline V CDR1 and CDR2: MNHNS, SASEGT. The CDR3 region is CASSEGRLNTEAFF. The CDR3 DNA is TGTGCCAGCAGTGAGGGCAGATTGAACACTGAAGCTTTCTTT.

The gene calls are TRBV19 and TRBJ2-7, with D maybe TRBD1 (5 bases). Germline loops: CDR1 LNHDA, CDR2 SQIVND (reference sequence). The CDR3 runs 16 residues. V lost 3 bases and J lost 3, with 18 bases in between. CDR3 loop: CASSMAHGAKLYEQYF. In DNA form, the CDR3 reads TGTGCCAGTAGTATGGCCCATGGGGCCAAACTCTACGAGCAGTACTTC.

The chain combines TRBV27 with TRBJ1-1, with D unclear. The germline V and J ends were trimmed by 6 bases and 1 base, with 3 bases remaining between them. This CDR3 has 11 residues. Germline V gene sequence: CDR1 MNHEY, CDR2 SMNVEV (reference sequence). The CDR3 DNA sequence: TGTGCCAGCAGCAAGAACACTGAAGCTTTCTTT. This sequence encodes CASSKNTEAFF.

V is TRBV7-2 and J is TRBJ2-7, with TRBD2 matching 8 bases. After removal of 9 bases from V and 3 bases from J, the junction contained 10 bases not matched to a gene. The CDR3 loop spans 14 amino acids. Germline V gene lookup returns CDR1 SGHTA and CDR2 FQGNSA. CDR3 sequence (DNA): TGTGCCAGTTCCATTAGCGGGGAGGGCTACGAGCAGTACTTC. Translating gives CASSISGEGYEQYF.

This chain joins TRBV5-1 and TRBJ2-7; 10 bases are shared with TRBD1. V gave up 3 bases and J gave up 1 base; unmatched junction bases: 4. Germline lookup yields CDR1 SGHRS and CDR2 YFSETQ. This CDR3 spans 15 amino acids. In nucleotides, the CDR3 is TGCGCCAGCAGCTCCCCGGGACAGGGGTCCTACGAGCAGTACTTC. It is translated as CASSSPGQGSYEQYF.

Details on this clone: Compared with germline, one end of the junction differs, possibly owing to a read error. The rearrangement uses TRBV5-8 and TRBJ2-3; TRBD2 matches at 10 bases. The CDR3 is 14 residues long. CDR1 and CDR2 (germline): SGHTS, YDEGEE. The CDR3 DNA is TGTGCCAGCAGACCGGGACTAGCGACAGAAACGCAGTATTTT. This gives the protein CASRPGLATETQYF.

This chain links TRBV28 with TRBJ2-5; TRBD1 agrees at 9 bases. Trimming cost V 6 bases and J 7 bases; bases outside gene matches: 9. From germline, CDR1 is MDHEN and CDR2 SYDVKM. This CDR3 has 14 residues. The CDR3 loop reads CASSGGQGKVTQYF. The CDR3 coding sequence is TGTGCCAGCAGCGGGGGACAGGGTAAAGTGACCCAGTACTTC.

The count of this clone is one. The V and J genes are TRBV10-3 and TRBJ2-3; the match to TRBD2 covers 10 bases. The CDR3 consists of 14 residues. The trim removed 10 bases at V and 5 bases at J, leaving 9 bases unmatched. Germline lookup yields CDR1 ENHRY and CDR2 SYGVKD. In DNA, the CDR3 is TGTGCCACCGCGTCTAGCGGGAGTTTAGATACGCAGTATTTT. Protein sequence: CATASSGSLDTQYF.

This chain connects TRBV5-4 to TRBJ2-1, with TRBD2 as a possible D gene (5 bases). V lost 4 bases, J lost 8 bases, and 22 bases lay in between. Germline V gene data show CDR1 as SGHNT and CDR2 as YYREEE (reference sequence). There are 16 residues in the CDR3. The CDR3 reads CASSRGASNLQYEQFF. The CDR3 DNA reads TGTGCCAGCAGCAGAGGAGCTAGCAATCTCCAATATGAGCAGTTCTTC.